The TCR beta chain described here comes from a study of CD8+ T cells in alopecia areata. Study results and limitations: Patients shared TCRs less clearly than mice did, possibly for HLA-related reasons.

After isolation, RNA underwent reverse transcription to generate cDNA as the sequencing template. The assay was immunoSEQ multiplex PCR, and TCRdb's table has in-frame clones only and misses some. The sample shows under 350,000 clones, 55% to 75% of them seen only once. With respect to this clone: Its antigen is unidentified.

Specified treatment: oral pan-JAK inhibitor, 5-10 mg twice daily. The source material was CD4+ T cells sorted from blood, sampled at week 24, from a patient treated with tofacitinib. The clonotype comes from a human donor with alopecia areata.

The CDR3, as DNA: TGTGCTGTAAAACCTCGGGTGTACACCGGGGAGCTGTTTTTT. Amino acid sequence: CAVKPRVYTGELFF. The genes are TRBV6-5 and TRBJ2-2; D call uncertain. There are 14 residues in the CDR3. Germline CDR1 reads MNHEY; CDR2 reads SVGAGI.